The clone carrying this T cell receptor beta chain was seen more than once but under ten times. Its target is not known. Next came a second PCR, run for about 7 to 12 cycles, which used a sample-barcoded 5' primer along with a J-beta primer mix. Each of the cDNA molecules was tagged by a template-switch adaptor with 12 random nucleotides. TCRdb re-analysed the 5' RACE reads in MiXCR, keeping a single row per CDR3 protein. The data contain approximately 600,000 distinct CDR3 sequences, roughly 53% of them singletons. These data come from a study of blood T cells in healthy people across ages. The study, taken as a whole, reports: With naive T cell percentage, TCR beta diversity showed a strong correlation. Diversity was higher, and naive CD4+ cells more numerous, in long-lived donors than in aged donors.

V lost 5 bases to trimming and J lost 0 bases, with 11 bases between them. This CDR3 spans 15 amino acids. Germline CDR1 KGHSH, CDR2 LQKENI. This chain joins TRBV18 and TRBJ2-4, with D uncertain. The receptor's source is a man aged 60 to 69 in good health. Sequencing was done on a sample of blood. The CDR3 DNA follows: TGTGCCAGCTCAGACTCAAGCGTAGCCAAAAACATTCAGTACTTC. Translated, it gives CASSDSSVAKNIQYF.